The T cell receptor (beta chain) under discussion was sequenced for a study of cytomegalovirus exposure and HLA in healthy donors (dated by TCRdb to the late 2010s). At the level of the whole study: In an earlier analysis of under 600 of the donors, 250 to 350 Gb of sequence data and about 110 million unique TCR beta sequences from about 190 million T cells were reported. About 330 gigabases of sequencing data and 70 million to 100 million unique TCR sequences made up an early release that covered nearly 650 HLA-typed donors. Of the 398 genotyped donors, approximately 80% fell in the genetic ancestry cluster associated with self-reported Caucasian donors. The study aimed to test whether cataloging public T cell receptors could reveal signatures of past pathogen exposure. The study used immunosequencing to profile the T cell repertoires of 666 subjects and linked those repertoires to cytomegalovirus serostatus. Besides the first cohort of 550 to 750 subjects, a separate validation cohort made up of some 110 different subjects was used. To predict cytomegalovirus infection status, the study brought together high-throughput TCR immunosequencing, statistical association of individual TCRs with disease status, and machine learning. A later analysis re-examined previously published TCR beta repertoires from hundreds of donors and added high-resolution HLA genotyping to investigate patterns of TCR occurrence. Rather than using new phenotypic data, the later analysis identified candidate immune exposures from TCR beta sequences and from how often those sequences occurred across donors. To decide whether each TCR beta V gene segment behaved as functional or pseudogenic, an earlier analysis of approximately 620 of the donors relied on high-throughput TCR beta sequencing. Donor age, sex, ethnicity and CMV serostatus were collected together with the repertoire data. A later genetic analysis used genome-wide SNP genotypes for about three fifths of the 666 donors, treating that subset as a discovery cohort. Every discovery cohort repertoire had been produced on one sequencing platform. Class I and class II HLA loci were covered by the typing at four-digit resolution. Typing coverage varied by locus: about 629-640 donors for A, B, C, DRB1 and DQB1; roughly 560 for DQA1; about 600 for DPA1; 450 to 480 for DPB1. Several DR-DQ haplotypes were handled as single units for association and clustering because linkage in the cohort was strong. Across about 370 genotyped donors of the cohort, an average of roughly 250,000 unique TCR beta nucleotide sequences per donor were sequenced, and approximately 19% of those sequences were non-productive. On the study overall, not on this receptor specifically: Because counts were too low, about 18 rarely observed V segments, including chromosome 9 orphons, were left out of the earlier analysis of a few hundred of the donors. In a later analysis, the rate of TCR association differed among HLA loci, with DRB1 alleles having the most associated TCRs and HLA-C alleles having the fewest. In the study, roughly 160 TCR beta chains were listed as associated with cytomegalovirus. Across donors, most TCR sequences were observed very rarely, whereas some public TCRs were present in many individuals. The cohort was sequenced for TCR beta chains only, and without alpha or paired-chain data the features that could be detected were limited. A cluster of highly shared sequence variants was judged likely to represent a technical artifact of the sequencing pipeline. A further reported finding was that TCR beta sequences accurately predicted the HLA-A and HLA-B alleles for most subjects in the first cohort. A later genetic analysis associated a missense DCLRE1C variant with V-gene and J-gene trimming of TCR beta chains, and an independent cohort replicated the association. A later genetic analysis reported fewer N-insertions in productive TCRs among donors in an Asian-associated ancestry cluster than the roughly 700-donor mean. Specific HLA alleles were associated with 16,951 TCR beta sequences at a false discovery rate of 0.05 in a later analysis. A few of the identified cytomegalovirus-associated TCR beta chains were confirmed in vitro to be specific for cytomegalovirus antigens. HLA typing was unavailable for some donors at each locus, so association tests used only the typed subset. Linkage disequilibrium might explain the correlated functional status among segregating V segments, but an unknown experimental factor could not be excluded. Compared with equally common non-associated chains, HLA-associated TCR beta chains in a later analysis were more clonally expanded and had lower generation probabilities. Presence/absence analyses assumed roughly uniform sequencing depth across donors, an assumption that may not hold. In an earlier analysis of fewer than 750 of the donors, most TCR beta V segments were observed in productive rearrangements about 87% or about 30% of the time, broadly matching IMGT annotations. Several of the top co-occurrence clusters appeared to be linked to parvovirus B19, influenza, CMV and Epstein-Barr virus, according to a later analysis. Some IMGT-functional V segments, including TRBV6-2 and TRBV6-3, could not be told apart with the 87-base-pair reads, so those segments were excluded. CMV serostatus was the only immune exposure information available for the cohort. Assigning TCR associations to individual alleles was difficult when HLA alleles, especially DR and DQ, strongly co-occurred. In both the original and validation cohorts, the classifier was reported to diagnose cytomegalovirus status with high specificity and sensitivity. A later analysis found that most CMV-associated TCR beta chains appeared HLA-restricted, with HLA associations seemingly driven largely by CMV exposure. It was suggested by the authors that the approach could potentially be generalized to other disease states and immunological phenotypes.

Library preparation employed the immunoSEQ multiplex PCR assay. For the multiplex PCR, a mixture combining 60 forward primers for TCR Vbeta segments and 13 reverse primers for TCR Jbeta segments was used. The CDR3 region of rearranged TCR beta genes was amplified from genomic DNA with a multiplex PCR assay. The Illumina HiSeq System was used to sequence the amplified TCR beta libraries as 87-base-pair reads. Regarding the original processing steps: A later analysis counted approximately 84 million unique TCR beta chains across the 640 or so repertoires, and some 11 million of these chains were shared by at least two donors. A nearest-neighbor algorithm error-corrected the raw reads and collapsed the reads into unique sequences, merging closely related sequences to remove PCR and sequencing errors. Alignment of CDR3 sequences to IMGT reference sequences was used to assign V, D and J gene segments. For a sequence to be retained, a match of at least six nucleotides to both a V gene segment and a J gene segment was required. Rearrangements were called productive when the CDR3 lacked stop codons and stayed in frame with V and J; all others were non-productive. Following IMGT convention, CDR3 was defined as the stretch from the second conserved V-encoded cysteine up to the conserved J-encoded phenylalanine. The earlier analysis of 450 to 750 of the donors excluded any sequence lacking an unambiguous match to a single V gene segment. In an earlier analysis of 587 of the donors, V segments were called functional above 56.7% productive rearrangements and were called segregating when the between-donor standard deviation exceeded 5%. To diagnose cytomegalovirus status from the catalog of TCR beta chain sequences, a statistical classification framework was built. A later analysis assigned V and J genes by comparing TCR nucleotide sequences with IMGT/GENE-DB human TR gene sequences. The TCRdist pipeline was used in a later analysis to assign CDR3 sequences and most-parsimonious VDJ recombination scenarios. In a later analysis, every TCR beta chain was defined by the combination of its CDR3 amino acid sequence and its V-gene family, and reads without a unique V-gene family were dropped. In a later analysis, some 600 highly shared, low-generation-probability nucleotide sequences were removed to address suspected cross-contamination and a sequencing artifact. A later analysis calculated a clonal expansion index for each public chain from normalized within-repertoire ranks of inferred template counts. A later analysis computed generation probabilities with a VDJ recombination model fitted to out-of-frame rearrangements, and checked the results against IGoR. In a later analysis, hypergeometric tests were used to score TCR-TCR, TCR-HLA and TCR-CMV co-occurrence, with a repertoire-size bias correction applied to TCR pairs. To estimate false discovery rates, a later analysis permuted the HLA or CMV assignments 20 times. A later analysis grouped co-occurring TCRs with DBSCAN, adding TCRdist sequence similarity when clustering within HLA-allele-positive subsets. Repertoires with fewer than 30,000 or more than 120,000 public chains were left out of co-occurrence clustering, as were five repertoires with anomalous nucleotide sharing. TCRdb's version of the immuneACCESS table is confined to in-frame rearrangements and falls short of the full clone set. An unresolved V gene accounts for under half of the shortfall where checked; the remainder is of unknown origin. D and trimming were read from the DNA, whereas the V and J calls and clone size are those reported in that table. This sample holds 50,000 to 55,000 clones; roughly three fifths were observed only once. The biggest ten clones account for 12% of the sample.

The cohort consisted of 650 to 700 healthy bone marrow donors. At the time of sampling, all cohort members were nominally healthy, though unrecorded immune exposures were likely present. Of the approximately 700 cohort members, almost 300 had positive CMV serostatus and about 330 had negative CMV serostatus, and CMV serostatus was not recorded for the donor. Each donor provided a peripheral blood sample, and peripheral blood mononuclear cells were used for TCR beta sequencing. The Qiagen DNeasy Blood Extraction Kit was used to extract genomic DNA from the blood cell samples. Reading from cysteine to phenylalanine, the CDR3 counts 14 amino acids. Of the read, only the CDR3 DNA is kept; its 42 bases are in frame from base 1. According to the germline V gene (reference sequence), CDR1 reads SGHNT and CDR2 reads YYREEE. The germline V and J ends show losses of 0 bases and 7 bases respectively, and no gene match explains 5 bases of the junction.

A note on this clone: Its antigen is currently not known. Per-nucleotide qualities are absent, and no much larger clonotype sits a single base away.

This chain is built from TRBV5-4 and TRBJ1-2; 8 of the junction bases match TRBD1. Material for sequencing was PBMCs. This receptor was obtained from a human donor in good health. The DNA reads TGTGCCAGCAGCTTGGCGGACAGGGTGTTTGGCTACACCTTC. Its protein reads: CASSLADRVFGYTF.